This entry lists 31 T cell receptor beta chains sequenced from one sample in a study of regulatory T cells in long-lasting Graves disease. Regarding time point: newly diagnosed GD, antithyroid drugs for less than 3 months. The TCR library was made from RNA extracted from PBMCs. Researchers made TCR beta libraries by using iRepertoire HTBI primers and running Arm-PCR on CDR3 regions. MiXCR, run by TCRdb on the multiplex PCR reads, gives a single entry per CDR3 protein. The sample yields around 480,000 distinct CDR3 sequences, approximately 16% seen once. These same records also appear under a second study, on T cells in Graves' hyperthyroidism and ophthalmopathy.

The sequences come from peripheral blood mononuclear cells (PBMCs), collected at new diagnosis, from a patient treated with antithyroid drugs. Source of these receptors: a woman aged 35 to 59 with Graves disease.

This clonotype was recorded at least ten times. V gene TRBV6-1 combines with J gene TRBJ1-1; D perhaps matches TRBD1 (5 bases). Per germline, CDR1 MNHNS and CDR2 SASEGT. There are 17 residues in the CDR3. V lost 6 bases and J lost 0, with 20 bases in between. CDR3 sequence reads: CASSGPGSGGLNTEAFF. CDR3 DNA sequence: TGTGCCAGCAGCGGACCTGGGAGCGGGGGTCTGAACACTGAAGCTTTCTTT.

Concerning this clonotype: A read error may produce the germline difference seen at one junction end. This chain links TRBV6-5 with TRBJ2-1; TRBD1 agrees at 10 bases. Germline V lookup: CDR1 MNHEY, CDR2 SVGAGI. The CDR3 extends over 15 amino acids. Here the CDR3 reads CASSSDRDRGNEQFF. In DNA, the CDR3 is TGTGCAAGCAGTTCGGACCGGGACAGGGGAAATGAGCAGTTCTTC.

Only a few counts were recorded for this clonotype. V and J are TRBV15 and TRBJ2-1; D is perhaps TRBD2 (6 bases). Trimming removed 8 bases at V and 2 bases at J, with 16 bases between. CDR1 is LNHNV and CDR2 is YYDKDF in the germline V gene (reference sequence). CDR3 size: 15 residues. CDR3 in amino acids: CATSGLRGAYNEQFF. The CDR3 DNA reads as TGTGCCACCTCGGGACTCCGTGGAGCCTACAATGAGCAGTTCTTC.

Turning to this clonotype: It may be a read error: a sequence one base away is much more abundant. This chain links TRBV7-2 with TRBJ2-1, with D tentatively TRBD2 (5 bases). Germline V gives CDR1 SGHTA, CDR2 FQGNSA. Trimming took off 0 bases at V and 3 bases at J, with 9 bases between the two ends. The CDR3 spans 15 residues. In nucleotides, the CDR3 is TGTGCCAGCAGCTTAGCTTTCGGGGTCTACAATGAGCAGTTCTTC. Encoded protein: CASSLAFGVYNEQFF.

This clonotype was seen at least ten times. At one of its ends the junction is not consistent with the germline gene, which may arise from a read error. The gene calls are TRBV5-1 and TRBJ1-1; 7 bases line up with TRBD1. The V gene's germline CDR1 is SGHRS and CDR2 YFSETQ. There are 14 residues in the CDR3. CDR3: CASSLGTANTEAFF. The CDR3 bases are TGTGCCAGCAGCTTAGGGACAGCGAACACTGAAGCTTTCTTT.

This clonotype was counted at least ten times. The gene calls are TRBV3-1 and TRBJ2-1, with D maybe TRBD2 (5 bases). Germline CDR1 and CDR2: LGHDT and YNNKEL (reference sequence). The CDR3 loop spans 18 amino acids. V lost 0 bases and J lost 5, with 20 bases in between. The CDR3: CASSQDRGRQPGNNEQFF. The CDR3 coding sequence is TGTGCCAGCAGCCAAGATCGCGGACGCCAACCCGGGAACAATGAGCAGTTCTTC.

V is TRBV7-9 and J is TRBJ1-2, with D maybe TRBD1 (6 bases). V lost 5 bases, J lost 4 bases, and 14 bases lay in between. This CDR3 is 14 amino acids long. Per germline, CDR1 SEHNR and CDR2 FQNEAQ (reference sequence). DNA for the CDR3: TGTGCCAGCAGCCCCATCAGGGGACTCTATGGCTACACCTTC. Translating it yields CASSPIRGLYGYTF.

This clonotype has more than one count but fewer than ten. This rearrangement joins TRBV19 to TRBJ1-1; perhaps TRBD1 as D (6 bases). The CDR3 runs 15 residues. Germline V gives CDR1 LNHDA, CDR2 SQIVND (reference sequence). Between the trimmed V and J ends, which lost 1 base and 0 bases, there was a span of 9 bases. The CDR3, as DNA: TGTGCCAGTAGTATAGGGAGGGGGATGAACACTGAAGCTTTCTTT. Translated: CASSIGRGMNTEAFF.

The chain employs TRBV5-1 and TRBJ1-5; D is unresolved. The CDR3 runs 16 residues. Germline CDR1 is SGHRS and CDR2 is YFSETQ. Trimming took off 4 bases at V and 7 bases at J, with 21 bases between the two ends. The CDR3 DNA reads as TGCGCCAGCAGCCCAATACCCGTGGGTGGAGGGCAGCCCCAGCATTTT. Its translation: CASSPIPVGGGQPQHF.

This clonotype appeared a few times. J is TRBJ1-5 and V is TRBV19; D is perhaps TRBD1 (6 bases). CDR3 length: 16 residues. CDR1 is LNHDA, CDR2 SQIVND, per germline (reference sequence). V shed 5 bases and J shed 1 base, with 15 bases lying between them. DNA for the CDR3: TGTGCCAGTAGTCCAATCAGGGGTGTAAGCAATCAGCCCCAGCATTTT. Amino acids: CASSPIRGVSNQPQHF.

J is TRBJ1-1 and V is TRBV15; D possibly corresponds to TRBD1 (5 bases). In germline, CDR1 is LNHNV, CDR2 YYDKDF (reference sequence). The length of the CDR3 is 14 residues. V was clipped by 6 bases and J by 0 bases, with 11 bases between them. The CDR3 region has the DNA TGTGCCACCAGTTTAGGGACCGTGAACACTGAAGCTTTCTTT. Protein: CATSLGTVNTEAFF.

V and J are TRBV7-2 and TRBJ1-1; D unclear. The CDR3 has 13 residues. Looked up from germline, CDR1 is SGHTA and CDR2 is FQGNSA. Trimming took 1 base from V and 10 from J, leaving 13 bases between them. The CDR3 DNA follows: TGTGCCAGCAGCTTAGTGGGCAGCCCGAGAGCTTTCTTT. Its protein product is CASSLVGSPRAFF.

In this sample, this clonotype turned up a few times. The chain is built from TRBV27 and TRBJ1-6, with D unresolved. CDR1 MNHEY and CDR2 SMNVEV come from the germline V gene (reference sequence). V was trimmed by 2 bases and J by 2 bases, leaving 10 bases between them. There are 16 residues in the CDR3. CDR3 DNA sequence: TGTGCCAGCAGTTTAGGGTCCCCGCCCTATAATTCACCCCTCCACTTT. Its translation is CASSLGSPPYNSPLHF.

Many counts were recorded for this clonotype. V gene TRBV11-2 combines with J gene TRBJ2-1, with D possibly being TRBD1 (6 bases). The CDR3 loop spans 17 amino acids. V gave up 2 bases and J gave up 4 bases, with 18 bases separating them. The germline CDR1 and CDR2 sequences are SGHAT and FQNNGV. The CDR3 bases are TGTGCCAGCAGCTTAAGATCTGTCAGGGGATTTTACAATGAGCAGTTCTTC. This gives the protein CASSLRSVRGFYNEQFF.

In its sample, this clonotype was seen many times. The genes are TRBV6-1 and TRBJ1-6; 9 nucleotides agree with TRBD1. Germline assignment: CDR1 MNHNS and CDR2 SASEGT. Trimming removed 5 bases from V and 7 bases from J; junction bases left unmatched: 3. This CDR3 comprises 14 residues. The CDR3 region has the DNA TGTGCCAGCAGTCGCGGGACAGGGAATTCACCCCTCCACTTT. Protein: CASSRGTGNSPLHF.

Turning to this clonotype: A read error may explain this, as a much larger clone is one base away. The chain is built from TRBV12-3 or TRBV12-4 and TRBJ1-1; D not resolved. This CDR3 has 13 amino acids. DNA for the CDR3: TGTGCCAGCAGTGGGCCGATGAACACTGAAGTTTTCTTT. Protein product: CASSGPMNTEVFF.

The sample holds many counts of this clonotype. V usage is TRBV28 and J usage is TRBJ2-2; 7 bases fit TRBD2. V gave up 9 bases and J gave up 0 bases; unmatched junction bases: 4. This CDR3 has 14 residues. CDR1 MDHEN and CDR2 SYDVKM come from the germline V gene. This CDR3 reads CASKGTTNTGELFF. The CDR3 coding sequence is TGTGCCAGTAAGGGGACTACGAACACCGGGGAGCTGTTTTTT.

The CDR3 loop is CATSKRLWGRFLYGYTF. The DNA for the CDR3 is TGTGCCACCAGCAAAAGACTTTGGGGGCGATTCTTATATGGCTACACCTTC. The chain couples TRBV15 to TRBJ1-2, with D maybe TRBD1 (6 bases). V was pared by 4 bases and J by 5 bases, with 23 bases between. The CDR3 runs 17 residues. Germline CDR1 reads LNHNV; CDR2 reads YYDKDF (reference sequence).

This clonotype was counted at least ten times. This sequence joins TRBV6-1 and TRBJ2-7; 10 bases line up with TRBD2. Germline V gives CDR1 MNHNS, CDR2 SASEGT. With 6 bases clipped from V and 7 bases from J, the junction kept 12 bases outside the gene matches. There are 15 residues in the CDR3. As DNA, the CDR3 is TGTGCCAGCAGCGCCGGGACTAGCGAACTTAGGGAGCAGTACTTC. This translates into CASSAGTSELREQYF.

This clonotype was seen only a few times. This sequence joins TRBV27 and TRBJ2-2; D might be TRBD1 or TRBD2, each matching 5 bases. CDR3 size: 15 residues. The V gene's germline CDR1 is MNHEY and CDR2 SMNVEV (reference sequence). The V end was cut by 6 bases, the J end by 4 bases, with 15 bases between. This chain's CDR3 is CASSSGLAGTGELFF. The CDR3 bases are TGTGCCAGCAGCTCGGGGCTAGCAGGCACCGGGGAGCTGTTTTTT.

This clonotype was observed a single time. CDR3 nucleotide sequence: TGTGCCAGCAGCCAAGATACGGGGGCGTGCAGGGGCTACACCTTC. This sequence encodes CASSQDTGACRGYTF. The chain uses TRBV3-1 and TRBJ1-2, with D perhaps TRBD1 (6 bases). From germline, CDR1 is LGHDT and CDR2 YNNKEL (reference sequence). The ends were cut back, 0 bases at V and 8 bases at J, with 16 bases in the middle. The CDR3 runs to 15 residues.

This clonotype appeared many times. The V and J genes are TRBV2 and TRBJ2-5; the match to TRBD2 covers 11 bases. Germline loops: CDR1 SNHLY, CDR2 FYNNEI. This CDR3 comprises 15 residues. Trimming removed 7 bases from V and 9 bases from J; junction bases left unmatched: 13. In nucleotides, the CDR3 is TGTGCCAGCACCCCCGGGCTAGCGGGGGGCCGGGCCCAGTACTTC. Protein: CASTPGLAGGRAQYF.

Only a few counts were recorded for this clonotype. At one boundary the junction diverges from the germline segment, which might be a read error. The chain uses TRBV9 and TRBJ2-2; 10 bases map to TRBD1. The germline V gene encodes CDR1 SGDLS and CDR2 YYNGEE. The CDR3 extends over 16 amino acids. The CDR3 protein is CASTVQSGQGTGELFF. For the CDR3, the DNA is TGTGCCAGCACCGTACAATCGGGACAGGGGACCGGGGAGCTGTTTTTT.

About this clonotype itself: At one end the junction does not follow the germline gene, possibly because of a read error. The chain uses TRBV20-1 and TRBJ2-7, with 9 positions matching TRBD1. Germline lookup yields CDR1 DFQATT and CDR2 SNEGSKA (reference sequence). The CDR3 covers 13 residues. DNA for the CDR3: TGCAGTGCAGAAGGGACAGGGAGCTCACCCCTCCACTTC. This gives the protein CSAEGTGSSPLHF.

The rearrangement joins TRBV5-6 to TRBJ1-2, with no clear D. Germline V gives CDR1 SGHDT, CDR2 YYEEEE. The CDR3 has 13 amino acids. Trimming removed 4 bases at V and 3 bases at J, with 10 bases between. This CDR3 is CASSLGWHYGYTF. Written as DNA, the CDR3 is TGTGCCAGCAGCCTAGGGTGGCACTATGGCTACACCTTC.

In its sample, this clonotype was seen a few times. The chain uses TRBV28 and TRBJ1-1; D not resolved. The germline gives CDR1 MDHEN, CDR2 SYDVKM. The CDR3 totals 12 residues. The V and J ends lost 7 bases and 4 bases respectively, with 10 bases between them. The CDR3 spells CASTRQSTEAFF. In nucleotides, the CDR3 is TGTGCCAGCACGCGGCAGTCCACTGAAGCTTTCTTT. The variable domain in full, with the rest retrieved from reference TRBV28 and TRBJ1-1, is DVKVTQSSRYLVKRTGEKVFLECVQDMDHENMFWYRQDPGLGLRLIYFSYDVKMKEKGDIPEGYSVSREKKERFSLILESASTNQTSMYLCASTRQSTEAFFGQGTRLTVV.

This clonotype has a handful of counts. The gene calls are TRBV19 and TRBJ2-7, with D hard to call. Germline CDR1 and CDR2: LNHDA and SQIVND (reference sequence). The germline V and J ends were trimmed by 3 bases and 3 bases, with 9 bases remaining between them. The CDR3 length is 13 residues. CDR3 loop: CASSISGFYEQYF. The CDR3 DNA is TGTGCCAGTAGTATTTCCGGGTTCTACGAGCAGTACTTC.

This clonotype was recorded at least ten times. The J gene is TRBJ2-2, the V gene TRBV6-5; 9 bases align to TRBD2. The V and J ends lost 0 bases and 2 bases, in that order; junction bases with no gene match: 1. Germline V lookup: CDR1 MNHEY, CDR2 SVGAGI. This CDR3 region has 16 residues. The CDR3 DNA is TGTGCCAGCAGTTACTCGACTAGCGGTAACACCGGGGAGCTGTTTTTT. This translates into CASSYSTSGNTGELFF.

This clonotype was detected many times. V and J are TRBV10-2 and TRBJ2-1; 10 positions agree with TRBD2. J was trimmed by 5 bases and V by 3 bases; bases with no gene match: 7. There are 16 residues in the CDR3. In germline, CDR1 is WSHSY, CDR2 SAAADI. CDR3 in amino acids: CASSEDLAGANNEQFF. In DNA form, the CDR3 reads TGCGCCAGCAGTGAAGATCTAGCGGGGGCCAACAATGAGCAGTTCTTC.

This clonotype has just a few counts. The rearrangement uses TRBV29-1 and TRBJ2-3; D remains unclear. This CDR3 has 12 amino acids. Germline assignment: CDR1 SQVTM and CDR2 ANQGSEA. Trimming took 3 bases from V and 0 from J, leaving 4 bases between them. The CDR3 loop reads CSVEDSTDTQYF. DNA for the CDR3: TGCAGCGTTGAGGATAGCACAGATACGCAGTATTTT.

The genes are TRBV24-1 and TRBJ1-5; TRBD1 might be the D (5 bases). The CDR3 contains 13 residues. Per germline, CDR1 KGHDR and CDR2 SFDVKD. V was clipped by 6 bases and J by 5 bases, with 10 bases between them. In DNA form, the CDR3 reads TGTGCCACCAGTCAAACGGGGGATCAGCCCCAGCATTTT. It specifies CATSQTGDQPQHF.